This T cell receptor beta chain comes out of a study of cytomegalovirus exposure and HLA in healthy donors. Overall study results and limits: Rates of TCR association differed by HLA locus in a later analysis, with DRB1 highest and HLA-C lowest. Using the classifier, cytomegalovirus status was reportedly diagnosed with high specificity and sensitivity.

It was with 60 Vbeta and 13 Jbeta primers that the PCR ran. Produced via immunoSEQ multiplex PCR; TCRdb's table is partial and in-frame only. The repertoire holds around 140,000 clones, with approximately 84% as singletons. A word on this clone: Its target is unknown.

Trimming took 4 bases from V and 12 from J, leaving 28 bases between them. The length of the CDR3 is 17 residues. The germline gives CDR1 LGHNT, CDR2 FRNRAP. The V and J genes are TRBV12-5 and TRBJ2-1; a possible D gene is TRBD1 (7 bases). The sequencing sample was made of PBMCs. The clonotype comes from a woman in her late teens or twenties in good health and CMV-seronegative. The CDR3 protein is CASGSPPRQGTWRAQFF. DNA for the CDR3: TGTGCTAGTGGTTCACCCCCCCGACAGGGTACCTGGAGGGCGCAGTTCTTC.